This T cell receptor (beta chain) is drawn from a study of shared clonotypes between healthy human individuals. Study as a whole: A donor's plate count was three for CD4 naive and three for CD4 memory; CD8 naive had two and CD8 memory one.

Trimming took off 4 bases at V and 8 bases at J, with 11 bases between the two ends. CDR3 length equals 12 residues. Per germline, CDR1 LNHDA and CDR2 SQIVND (reference sequence). Per the authors' pipeline: Quality scores were absent from the junction-only immunoSEQ sequences, so filtering differed. Clones were sequenced by immunoSEQ multiplex PCR, and TCRdb holds only the in-frame ones, with some missing. V and J calls and clone size are as listed in that table; D and trimming were resolved from the DNA. The repertoire includes roughly 1,600,000 clones, 98% of them detected once, and 0.36% sits in the top ten.

This chain connects TRBV19 to TRBJ1-2; D is undetermined. Input material: naive CD4+ T cells sorted from blood. This sample's subset: CD45RA+ positively selected. This sequence was found in a man aged 25-40 years in good health. The DNA of the CDR3 is TGTGCCAGTAGTACGGGCCTCTGGGGCTACACCTTC. This sequence encodes CASSTGLWGYTF.